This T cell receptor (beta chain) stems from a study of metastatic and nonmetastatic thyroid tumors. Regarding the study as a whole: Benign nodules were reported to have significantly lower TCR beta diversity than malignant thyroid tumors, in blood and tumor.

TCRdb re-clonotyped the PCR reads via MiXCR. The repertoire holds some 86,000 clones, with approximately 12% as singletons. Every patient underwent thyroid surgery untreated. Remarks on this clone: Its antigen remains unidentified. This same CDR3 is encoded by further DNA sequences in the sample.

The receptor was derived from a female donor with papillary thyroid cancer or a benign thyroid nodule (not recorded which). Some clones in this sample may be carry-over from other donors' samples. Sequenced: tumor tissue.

The CDR3 DNA is TGTGCCAGCTCACGAGGGTACAGTTACGAAAAACTGTTTTTT. This translates into CASSRGYSYEKLFF. The V gene is TRBV18, the J gene TRBJ1-4; D gene ambiguous. Germline CDR1 is KGHSH and CDR2 is LQKENI. This CDR3 has 14 residues. The ends were cut back, 4 bases at V and 8 bases at J, with 14 bases in the middle.